This TCR beta chain was identified in a study of blood T cells in healthy people across ages. The use of a sample-barcoded 5' primer and a J-beta primer mix characterized a second PCR of roughly 7 to 11 cycles. Each cDNA molecule was tagged by a template-switch adaptor with 12 random nucleotides. TCRdb redid the calling of the 5' RACE reads with MiXCR, one entry per CDR3 protein. The sample shows 1 million to 1.2 million distinct CDR3 sequences, 35% to 45% of them seen only once. Individuals who donated were healthy Caucasians from Russia aged about 6 to 90. As regards this clonotype: Its antigen is as yet unknown. Being one base from a much bigger clone, this may be a read error.

Study-wide results and limits: While age rose, TCR beta diversity per million T cells dropped in a roughly linear way. TCR beta diversity correlated strongly with naive T cell percentage.

The receptor was derived from a young man in good health. The specimen sequenced was blood.

The CDR3 sequence is CASSAAAGSEQYF. For the CDR3, the DNA is TGTGCCAGCAGCGCAGCTGCAGGGAGTGAGCAGTACTTC. This chain joins TRBV9 and TRBJ2-7; D is possibly TRBD1 or TRBD2 (5 bases each). The V end lost 3 bases, the J end lost 7 bases, and 14 bases lay between the germline ends. The CDR3 covers 13 residues. Germline lookup yields CDR1 SGDLS and CDR2 YYNGEE.